The present TCR beta chain was sequenced within a study of T cells in Graves' hyperthyroidism and ophthalmopathy. The CDR3 regions of TCR beta were amplified from RNA transcripts. The HTBI primer set drove a first-round RT-PCR of the TCR CDR3. TCRdb re-called the multiplex PCR reads through MiXCR, storing one row per CDR3 protein. The table includes more than 150,000 distinct CDR3 sequences, about 17% detected once. Patients aged 18 to 65 had newly diagnosed hyperthyroidism of under 2 months' duration. The V gene's germline CDR1 is ENHRY and CDR2 SYGVKD. The ends lost 5 bases at V and 5 bases at J; junction bases unmatched: 10. The CDR3 sequence is 15 residues long. Only a few counts were recorded for this clonotype.

The origin of this receptor is a woman aged 45-65 years with Graves' hyperthyroidism. This rearrangement joins TRBV10-3 to TRBJ2-5; 8 nucleotides align to TRBD1. Sequencing input: blood. The CDR3 nucleotides are TGTGCCATCAGTACCGGGACAGGCCAAGCGGAGACCCAGTACTTC. Its protein is CAISTGTGQAETQYF.